Sequencing of this T cell receptor beta chain was carried out in a study of T cells in Graves' hyperthyroidism and ophthalmopathy. The CDR3 regions of TCR beta were amplified from RNA transcripts. The HTBI primer set served for first-round RT-PCR of the TCR CDR3. MiXCR, applied by TCRdb to the multiplex PCR reads, yields one record per CDR3 protein. The sample consists of a few hundred thousand distinct CDR3 sequences, more than 12% of them appearing once. Based on clinical symptoms, serum thyroxine and TRAb, thyroid ultrasound and orbital computed tomography, diagnoses were reached. The receptor comes from a woman under 40 with Graves' ophthalmopathy. The sample comprised blood.

The CDR3 loop is CATLDRGSGYTF. The CDR3 DNA sequence: TGTGCCACCTTAGACAGGGGATCTGGCTACACCTTC. This chain connects TRBV19 to TRBJ1-2, with 8 positions matching TRBD1. The CDR3 covers 12 residues. The junction had 8 bases not matched to a gene; V was cut back by 10 bases and J by 7 bases. Germline V gives CDR1 LNHDA, CDR2 SQIVND (reference sequence).